The clone carrying this TCR beta chain showed up just a few times. Its antigen is not known. This record belongs to a study of blood T cells in healthy people across ages. General study points: As age increased, TCR beta diversity per million T cells fell in a roughly linear fashion. Changes seen in expanded clonotypes were possibly confounded by donor CMV status left unknown.

The authors ran a second PCR of about 6 to 11 cycles using a sample-barcoded 5' primer and a J-beta primer mix. A template-switch adaptor containing 12 random nucleotides labeled each cDNA molecule. TCRdb analysed the 5' RACE reads with MiXCR anew, one entry per CDR3 protein. The table shows hundreds of thousands of distinct CDR3 sequences, with 44% occurring only once. The CDR3 is made up of 14 amino acids. Germline V gene data show CDR1 as SGHRS and CDR2 as YFSETQ. V was clipped by 0 bases and J by 4 bases, with 8 bases between them. Input material: blood. This sequence originates from a man aged 55 to 70 in good health. The V call is TRBV5-1, the J call TRBJ2-1, with a weak D call TRBD2 (6 bases). CDR3 residues: CASSLVGTYNEQFF. The CDR3 DNA reads as TGCGCCAGCAGCTTGGTTGGGACTTACAATGAGCAGTTCTTC.